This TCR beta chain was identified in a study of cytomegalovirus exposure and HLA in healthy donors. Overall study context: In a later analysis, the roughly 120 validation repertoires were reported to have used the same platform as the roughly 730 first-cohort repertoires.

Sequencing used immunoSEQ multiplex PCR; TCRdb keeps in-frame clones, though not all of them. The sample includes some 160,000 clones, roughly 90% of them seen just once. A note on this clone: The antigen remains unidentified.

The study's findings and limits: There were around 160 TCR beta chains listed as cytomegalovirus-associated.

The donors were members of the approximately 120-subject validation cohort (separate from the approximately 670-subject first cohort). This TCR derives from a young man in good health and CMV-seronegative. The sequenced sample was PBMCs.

This chain's CDR3 is CASSQWGGETQYF. DNA of the CDR3: TGCGCCAGCAGCCAATGGGGGGGGGAGACCCAGTACTTC. The V and J genes are TRBV4-1 and TRBJ2-5; TRBD2 matches 7 bases. From germline, CDR1 is MGHRA and CDR2 YSYEKL. This CDR3 has 13 amino acids. V dropped 2 bases and J dropped 5; count of bases not matched to a gene: 2.